One and the same sample provided the 19 T cell receptor beta chains below, sequenced in a study of technical replicates of blood from a handful of donors. The assay was immunoSEQ multiplex PCR, and TCRdb's table has in-frame clones only and misses some. The table has more than 60,000 clones, over 90% seen once. The sample comprised T cells isolated from PBMCs. The receptors stem from a human donor in good health.

The chain has TRBV5-1 and TRBJ2-1; maybe TRBD2 (5 bases). The V end lost 4 bases, the J end lost 10 bases, and 12 bases lay between the germline ends. The CDR3 is 12 amino acids. From germline, CDR1 is SGHRS and CDR2 YFSETQ. The CDR3 DNA follows: TGCGCCAGCAGCCGTCTCCCGGGGGAGCAGTTCTTC. This sequence encodes CASSRLPGEQFF.

The chain joins TRBV5-4 to TRBJ1-1; 8 nucleotides align to TRBD1. Germline assignment: CDR1 SGHNT and CDR2 YYREEE (reference sequence). The CDR3 is 14 residues long. Trimming removed 3 bases from V and 8 bases from J; junction bases left unmatched: 9. This CDR3 is CASSSQGALFEAFF. DNA for the CDR3: TGTGCCAGCAGCTCGCAGGGGGCCCTCTTCGAAGCTTTCTTT.

The chain uses TRBV7-9 and TRBJ2-7; no clear D gene. Germline V lookup: CDR1 SEHNR, CDR2 FQNEAQ (reference sequence). CDR3 length: 13 residues. Trimming left V 3 bases short and J 0 bases short, with 6 bases between. The CDR3 loop is CASSFMSSYEQYF. In DNA form, the CDR3 reads TGTGCCAGCAGCTTCATGAGCTCCTACGAGCAGTACTTC.

A single count supports this clone. The junction shows a germline mismatch at one end, possibly a read error. The genes are TRBV6-5 and TRBJ2-1, with TRBD2 matching 8 bases. CDR1 MNHEY and CDR2 SVGAGI come from the germline V gene. CDR3 length equals 14 residues. In nucleotides, the CDR3 is TGTGCCAGCAGTTACCGACGGGAGGGTGGGGTTCAGGTCTTC. It codes for CASSYRREGGVQVF.

CDR3 nucleotide sequence: TGTGCCAGCAGCCTTATTGGGGGGACTAGTAGGACCGGGGAGCTGTTTTTT. Translated: CASSLIGGTSRTGELFF. The rearrangement uses TRBV4-2 and TRBJ2-2, with 8 nucleotides matching TRBD2. This CDR3 has 17 residues. V lost 4 bases, J lost 5 bases, and 12 bases stayed unmatched. CDR1 and CDR2 from the germline V gene are LGHNA and YNFKEQ.

This chain joins TRBV5-1 and TRBJ2-1, with 9 positions matching TRBD2. The CDR3 is made up of 15 amino acids. The V segment lost 2 bases and the J segment 11 bases; nucleotides outside the gene matches: 11. Germline V gene sequence: CDR1 SGHRS, CDR2 YFSETQ. The CDR3 DNA reads TGCGCCAGCAGCTTAACCGAGGTAGCGGGAGACCAGCAGTTCTTC. This gives the protein CASSLTEVAGDQQFF. Variable domain in full (rest from reference TRBV5-1 and TRBJ2-1): KAGVTQTPRYLIKTRGQQVTLSCSPISGHRSVSWYQQTPGQGLQFLFEYFSETQRNKGNFPGRFSGRQFSNSRSEMNVSTLELGDSALYLCASSLTEVAGDQQFFGPGTRLTVL.

This chain uses TRBV5-4 with TRBJ2-7; a weak D match, TRBD1 (6 bases). The CDR3 consists of 14 residues. Trimming removed 8 bases at V and 4 bases at J, with 19 bases between. Germline CDR1 is SGHNT and CDR2 is YYREEE (reference sequence). CDR3 residues: CASSPGTSLYEQYF. CDR3 bases: TGTGCCAGTAGTCCCGGGACAAGCCTATACGAGCAGTACTTC.

The chain couples TRBV4-1 to TRBJ2-7, with 8 nucleotides matching TRBD2. This CDR3 contains 13 residues. Germline V CDR1 and CDR2: MGHRA, YSYEKL. V was pared by 4 bases and J by 4 bases, with 3 bases of the junction left unmatched. The DNA for the CDR3 is TGCGCCAGCAGCCCCCGGGGGGGTTACGAGCAGTACTTC. Amino acids: CASSPRGGYEQYF.

This sequence joins TRBV27 and TRBJ2-3; 8 nucleotides agree with TRBD2. Losses at the gene ends were 6 bases for V and 2 bases for J; bases not matched to a gene: 13. Germline V gene lookup returns CDR1 MNHEY and CDR2 SMNVEV (reference sequence). This CDR3 is 17 amino acids long. CDR3: CASRPFIAGGYTDTQYF. The CDR3 coding sequence is TGTGCCAGCAGACCCTTCATTGCGGGAGGATACACAGATACGCAGTATTTT.

V and J are TRBV19 and TRBJ1-5, with D maybe TRBD1 (6 bases). This CDR3 region has 15 residues. V shed 5 bases and J shed 3 bases, with 14 bases lying between them. CDR1 is LNHDA, CDR2 SQIVND, per germline (reference sequence). CDR3 coding DNA: TGTGCCAGTAGTCCAACAACAGGGTTCAATCAGCCCCAGCATTTT. It yields the protein CASSPTTGFNQPQHF. Variable domain in full (rest from reference TRBV19 and TRBJ1-5): DGGITQSPKYLFRKEGQNVTLSCEQNLNHDAMYWYRQDPGQGLRLIYYSQIVNDFQKGDIAEGYSVSREKKESFPLTVTSAQKNPTAFYLCASSPTTGFNQPQHFGDGTRLSIL.

The genes are TRBV6-1 and TRBJ2-7, with 7 bases that match TRBD1. Per germline, CDR1 MNHNS and CDR2 SASEGT. This CDR3 spans 12 amino acids. The junction had 3 bases not matched to a gene; V was cut back by 0 bases and J by 10 bases. The CDR3 sequence: CASSEAGGDQYF. The CDR3 DNA sequence: TGTGCCAGCAGTGAAGCAGGGGGCGACCAGTACTTC.

This sequence joins TRBV30 and TRBJ2-1; 16 nucleotides agree with TRBD2. V lost 5 bases and J lost 2; bases outside the gene matches: 6. Germline V gives CDR1 GTSNPN, CDR2 SVGIG (reference sequence). The CDR3 extends over 17 amino acids. Here the CDR3 reads CAWGTSGGAVAYNEQFF. CDR3 coding DNA: TGTGCCTGGGGGACTAGCGGGGGGGCCGTAGCCTACAATGAGCAGTTCTTC.

This sequence joins TRBV4-1 and TRBJ1-5, with TRBD1 matching over 8 bases. The junction had 6 bases not matched to a gene; V was cut back by 4 bases and J by 4 bases. The CDR3 consists of 15 residues. CDR1 is MGHRA, CDR2 YSYEKL, per germline. The CDR3 bases are TGCGCCAGCAGCCGATCAACAGGGGGAAATCAGCCCCAGCATTTT. It translates to CASSRSTGGNQPQHF.

The chain carries TRBV5-1 and TRBJ2-7; unclear D gene. CDR3 size: 15 residues. Germline assignment: CDR1 SGHRS and CDR2 YFSETQ. Deletions cut 0 bases from V and 0 bases from J, with 10 bases between. This chain's CDR3 is CASSLGQISSYEQYF. Here the CDR3 DNA reads TGCGCCAGCAGCTTGGGACAAATCTCCTCCTACGAGCAGTACTTC.

The genes are TRBV15 and TRBJ2-2, with 8 bases matching TRBD2. The J segment lost 7 bases and the V segment lost 0 bases, leaving 4 bases of the junction unmatched. CDR3 length: 15 residues. Looked up from germline, CDR1 is LNHNV and CDR2 is YYDKDF (reference sequence). The CDR3 bases are TGTGCCACCAGCAGAGATTATCGGGAGGGCGGGGAGCTGTTTTTT. Its translation is CATSRDYREGGELFF.

This clone has only one observation. This rearrangement joins TRBV10-1 to TRBJ1-1, with D maybe TRBD1 (5 bases). The CDR3 sequence is 16 residues long. The germline V gene has CDR1 WNHNN and CDR2 SYGVQD (reference sequence). V was pared by 3 bases and J by 0 bases, with 14 bases between. The CDR3 here is CASSDSYAGVNTEAFF. CDR3 in DNA: TGCGCCAGCAGTGATTCTTACGCGGGGGTGAACACTGAAGCTTTCTTT.

This clone was seen just once. The rearrangement links TRBV5-1 to TRBJ2-5; TRBD2 agrees at 9 bases. Germline-derived CDR1 and CDR2 are SGHRS and YFSETQ. The trim removed 3 bases at V and 4 bases at J, leaving 7 bases unmatched. The CDR3 has 15 amino acids. CDR3 loop: CASSSQRSGGETQYF. CDR3 DNA sequence: TGCGCCAGCAGCTCCCAGCGTAGCGGGGGAGAGACCCAGTACTTC.

The chain employs TRBV28 and TRBJ1-2, with 7 bases that match TRBD1. CDR1 and CDR2 from the germline V gene are MDHEN and SYDVKM. The junction had 14 bases not matched to a gene; V was cut back by 2 bases and J by 8 bases. The CDR3 consists of 16 residues. This CDR3 reads CASSLKGAAPRKGYTF. The CDR3 nucleotides read TGTGCCAGCAGTTTAAAGGGGGCAGCTCCCCGCAAAGGCTACACCTTC.

This chain joins TRBV9 and TRBJ2-3, with TRBD2 identical over 9 bases. The V segment lost 4 bases and the J segment 1 base; nucleotides outside the gene matches: 4. The CDR3 contains 15 residues. CDR1 and CDR2 from the germline V gene are SGDLS and YYNGEE. The CDR3 DNA sequence: TGTGCCAGCAGCAACCAGCGGGAGGGCACAGATACGCAGTATTTT. Protein product: CASSNQREGTDTQYF.